These T cell receptor beta chains were read from a single sample in a study of cytomegalovirus exposure and HLA in healthy donors. The repertoire was sequenced with immunoSEQ multiplex PCR; TCRdb's copy has only in-frame clones and lacks some. The sample has over 250,000 clones, approximately 83% seen once. The specimen was PBMCs. These receptors were collected from a woman between 18 and 29 years old in good health and CMV-seronegative. Each CDR3 is given with its conserved first and last residue. D genes are given only for firm matches. Size is omitted from some rows. Given values are once, few, many or a class for expanded clones.

j_gene,abundance,len,v_gene,d_gene,CDR3aa,CDR3nt
TRBJ1-1,once,12,TRBV28,-,CASSGTYSEAFF,TGTGCCAGCAGCGGTACTTACAGCGAAGCTTTCTTT
TRBJ2-3,-,17,TRBV19,TRBD2,CASSPLGGGPLGDTQYF,TGTGCCAGTAGTCCCTTGGGGGGAGGGCCCTTGGGAGATACGCAGTATTTT
TRBJ1-2,once,15,TRBV2,-,CASSEGGTDIYGYTF,TGTGCCAGCAGTGAGGGGGGGACGGACATCTATGGCTACACCTTC
TRBJ1-1,-,14,TRBV6-5,-,CASSYQGLNTEAFF,TGTGCCAGCAGTTACCAGGGGTTGAACACTGAAGCTTTCTTT
TRBJ1-5,few,15,TRBV7-9,-,CASSLGGHSNQPQHF,TGTGCCAGCAGCTTAGGAGGGCATAGCAATCAGCCCCAGCATTTT
TRBJ2-7,-,17,TRBV19,TRBD2,CASSFIMGLADSYEQYF,TGTGCCAGTAGTTTCATAATGGGACTAGCGGACTCCTACGAGCAGTACTTC
TRBJ2-1,-,17,TRBV27,TRBD1,CASSPSSGQGVFRGQFF,TGTGCCAGCAGTCCATCCTCGGGACAGGGGGTGTTTAGGGGGCAGTTCTTC
TRBJ1-1,-,12,TRBV5-1,-,CASSREATEAFF,TGCGCCAGCAGCAGGGAGGCCACTGAAGCTTTCTTT
TRBJ1-1,-,13,TRBV6-1,-,CASSEDGNTEAFF,TGTGCCAGCAGTGAAGACGGGAACACTGAAGCTTTCTTT
TRBJ1-2,-,13,TRBV18,-,CASSPTGDYGYTF,TGTGCCAGCTCACCAACGGGGGATTATGGCTACACCTTC
TRBJ1-2,-,12,TRBV7-2,TRBD1,CASRSGGDGYTF,TGTGCCAGCAGGTCAGGGGGCGATGGCTACACCTTC
TRBJ2-1,-,15,TRBV7-2,TRBD1,CASSYQRDRKNEQFF,TGTGCCAGCAGCTACCAAAGGGACAGGAAAAATGAGCAGTTCTTC
TRBJ2-2,few,14,TRBV7-6,-,CASSWGRNTGELFF,TGTGCCAGCAGCTGGGGCAGGAACACCGGGGAGCTGTTTTTT
TRBJ1-2,-,14,TRBV5-6,-,CASNAGGSNYGYTF,TGTGCCAGCAACGCAGGAGGGTCTAACTATGGCTACACCTTC
TRBJ1-1,-,15,TRBV7-9,TRBD1,CASSLLQGMNTEAFF,TGTGCCAGCAGCTTATTACAGGGGATGAACACTGAAGCTTTCTTT
TRBJ2-2,few,14,TRBV2,-,CASIRTANTGELFF,TGTGCCAGCATCCGAACAGCGAACACCGGGGAGCTGTTTTTT
TRBJ2-7,-,14,TRBV19,TRBD1,CASSIGQGAYEQYF,TGTGCCAGTAGTATTGGACAGGGAGCCTACGAGCAGTACTTC
TRBJ1-6,-,15,TRBV5-1,TRBD1,CASSLRQGQNSPLHF,TGCGCCAGCAGCCTGAGACAGGGACAGAATTCACCCCTCCACTTT
TRBJ2-1,once,16,TRBV9,TRBD1,CASSVAPQGAGNEQFF,TGTGCCAGCAGCGTAGCTCCCCAGGGGGCGGGTAATGAGCAGTTCTTC
TRBJ2-5,-,15,TRBV7-9,TRBD1,CASSLADRGQETQYF,TGTGCCAGCAGCTTAGCGGACAGGGGCCAAGAGACCCAGTACTTC
TRBJ1-2,-,16,TRBV6-5,-,CASSYSSVGGVYGYTF,TGTGCCAGCAGTTACTCGAGTGTAGGAGGTGTCTATGGCTACACCTTC
TRBJ2-7,-,14,TRBV5-6,-,CASSLGRGSYEQYF,TGTGCCAGCAGCTTGGGGCGGGGCTCCTACGAGCAGTACTTC
TRBJ1-2,-,14,TRBV2,-,CASSEQGTNYGYTF,TGTGCCAGCAGTGAACAGGGGACCAATTATGGCTACACCTTC
TRBJ1-2,many,16,TRBV6-4,TRBD1,CASSDSQQGGGYGYTF,TGTGCCAGCAGTGACTCCCAACAGGGGGGTGGATATGGCTACACCTTC
TRBJ1-5,-,12,TRBV11-2,-,CASSLGTLPQHF,TGTGCCAGCAGCTTAGGTACTTTGCCCCAGCATTTT
TRBJ1-6,-,15,TRBV7-2,-,CASSLGAGRNSPLHF,TGTGCCAGCAGCCTAGGGGCGGGCAGGAATTCACCCCTCCACTTT
TRBJ2-7,-,17,TRBV27,TRBD2,CASSPGLAGGQFSEQYF,TGTGCCAGCAGTCCGGGACTAGCGGGGGGGCAATTCAGCGAGCAGTACTTC
TRBJ2-4,-,16,TRBV6-5,-,CASSYLAGGSKNIQYF,TGTGCCAGCAGTTACTTAGCAGGGGGGTCCAAAAACATTCAGTACTTC
TRBJ2-6,-,16,TRBV4-3,TRBD1,CASSREGATGANVLTF,TGCGCCAGCAGCAGAGAGGGGGCTACTGGGGCCAACGTCCTGACTTTC
TRBJ1-4,-,16,TRBV19,TRBD1,CASSLNPGQRNEKLFF,TGTGCCAGTAGTCTGAATCCGGGACAGCGGAATGAAAAACTGTTTTTT
TRBJ1-2,few,14,TRBV28,-,CASRPDRRTYGYTF,TGTGCCAGCAGACCCGACAGAAGAACCTATGGCTACACCTTC